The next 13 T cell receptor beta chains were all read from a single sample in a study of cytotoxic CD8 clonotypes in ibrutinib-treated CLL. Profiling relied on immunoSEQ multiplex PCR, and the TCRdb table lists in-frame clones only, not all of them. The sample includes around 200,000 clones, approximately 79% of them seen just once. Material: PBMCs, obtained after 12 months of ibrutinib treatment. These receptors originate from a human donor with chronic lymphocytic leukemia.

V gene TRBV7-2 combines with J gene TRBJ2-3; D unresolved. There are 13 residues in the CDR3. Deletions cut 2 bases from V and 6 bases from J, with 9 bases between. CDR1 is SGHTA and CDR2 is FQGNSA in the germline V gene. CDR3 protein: CASSLTPADTQYF. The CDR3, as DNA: TGTGCCAGCAGCTTAACTCCGGCGGATACGCAGTATTTT.

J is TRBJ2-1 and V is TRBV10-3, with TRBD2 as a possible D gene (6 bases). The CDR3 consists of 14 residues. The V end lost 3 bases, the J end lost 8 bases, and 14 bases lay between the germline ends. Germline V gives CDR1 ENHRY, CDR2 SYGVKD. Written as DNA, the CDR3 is TGTGCCATCAGTGATAGAGGAGGGAGTGATGAGCAGTTCTTC. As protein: CAISDRGGSDEQFF.

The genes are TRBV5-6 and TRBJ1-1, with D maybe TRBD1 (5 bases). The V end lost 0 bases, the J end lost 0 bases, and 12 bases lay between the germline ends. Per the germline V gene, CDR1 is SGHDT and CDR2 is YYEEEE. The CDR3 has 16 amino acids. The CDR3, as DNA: TGTGCCAGCAGCTTGGCCAGGGCAGTCTTGAACACTGAAGCTTTCTTT. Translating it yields CASSLARAVLNTEAFF.

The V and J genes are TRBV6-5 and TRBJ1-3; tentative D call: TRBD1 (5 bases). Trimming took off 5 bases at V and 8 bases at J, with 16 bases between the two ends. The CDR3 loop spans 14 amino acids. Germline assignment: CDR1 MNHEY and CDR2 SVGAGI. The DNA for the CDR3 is TGTGCCAGCAGTCAGGGCCTACCGGGGGACACCATATATTTT. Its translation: CASSQGLPGDTIYF.

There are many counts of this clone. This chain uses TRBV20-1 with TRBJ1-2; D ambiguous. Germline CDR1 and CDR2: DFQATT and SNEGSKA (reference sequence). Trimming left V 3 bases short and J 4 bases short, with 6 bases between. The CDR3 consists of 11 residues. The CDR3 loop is CSARGGYGYTF. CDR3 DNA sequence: TGCAGTGCTAGGGGTGGCTATGGCTACACCTTC.

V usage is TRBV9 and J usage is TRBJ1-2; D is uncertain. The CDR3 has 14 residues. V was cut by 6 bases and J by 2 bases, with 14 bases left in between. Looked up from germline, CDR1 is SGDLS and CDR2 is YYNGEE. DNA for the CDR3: TGTGCCAGCAAGCGGTATGGATCCAACTATGGCTACACCTTC. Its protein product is CASKRYGSNYGYTF.

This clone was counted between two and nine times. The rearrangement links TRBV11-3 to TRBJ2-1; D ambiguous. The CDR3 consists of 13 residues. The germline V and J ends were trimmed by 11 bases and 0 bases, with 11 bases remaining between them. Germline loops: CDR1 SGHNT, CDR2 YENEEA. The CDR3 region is CASGPSSYNEQFF. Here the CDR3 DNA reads TGTGCCTCCGGCCCGAGCTCCTACAATGAGCAGTTCTTC.

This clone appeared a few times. The CDR3 loop reads CASSLETSGNSPLHF. Here the CDR3 DNA reads TGTGCCAGCAGCTTGGAGACCTCCGGTAATTCACCCCTCCACTTT. The rearrangement links TRBV5-4 to TRBJ1-6; D not resolved. The CDR3 totals 15 residues. Germline assignment: CDR1 SGHNT and CDR2 YYREEE (reference sequence). The ends were cut back, 0 bases at V and 6 bases at J, with 10 bases in the middle. Full variable domain (outside the CDR3, taken from reference TRBV5-4 and TRBJ1-6): ETGVTQSPTHLIKTRGQQVTLRCSSQSGHNTVSWYQQALGQGPQFIFQYYREEENGRGNFPPRFSGLQFPNYSSELNVNALELDDSALYLCASSLETSGNSPLHFGNGTRLTVT.

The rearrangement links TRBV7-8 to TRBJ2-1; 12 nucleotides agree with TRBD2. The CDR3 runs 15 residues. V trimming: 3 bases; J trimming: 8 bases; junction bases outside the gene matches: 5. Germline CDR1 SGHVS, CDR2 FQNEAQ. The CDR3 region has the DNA TGTGCCAGCAGCTTTAGACTAGCGGGAGCCGATGAGCAGTTCTTC. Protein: CASSFRLAGADEQFF. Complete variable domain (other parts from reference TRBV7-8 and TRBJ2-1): GAGVSQSPRYKVAKRGQDVALRCDPISGHVSLFWYQQALGQGPEFLTYFQNEAQLDKSGLPSDRFFAERPEGSVSTLKIQRTQQEDSAVYLCASSFRLAGADEQFFGPGTRLTVL.

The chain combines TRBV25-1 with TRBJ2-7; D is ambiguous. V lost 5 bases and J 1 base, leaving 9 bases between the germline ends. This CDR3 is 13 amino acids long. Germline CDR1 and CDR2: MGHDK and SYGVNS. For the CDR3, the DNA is TGTGCCAGCAGTATCCACAGTTCCTACGAGCAGTACTTC. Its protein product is CASSIHSSYEQYF.

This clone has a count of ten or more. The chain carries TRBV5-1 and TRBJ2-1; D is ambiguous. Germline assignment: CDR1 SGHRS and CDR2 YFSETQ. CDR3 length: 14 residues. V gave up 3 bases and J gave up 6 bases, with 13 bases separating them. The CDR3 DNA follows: TGCGCCAGCAGCTCGGACCCCCTCCTCAATGAGCAGTTCTTC. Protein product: CASSSDPLLNEQFF.

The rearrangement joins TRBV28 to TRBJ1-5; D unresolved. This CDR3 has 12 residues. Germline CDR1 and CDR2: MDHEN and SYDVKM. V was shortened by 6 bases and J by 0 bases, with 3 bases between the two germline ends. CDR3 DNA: TGTGCCAGCAGCGATAGCAATCAGCCCCAGCATTTT. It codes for CASSDSNQPQHF. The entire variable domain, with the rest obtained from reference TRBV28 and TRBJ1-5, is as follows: DVKVTQSSRYLVKRTGEKVFLECVQDMDHENMFWYRQDPGLGLRLIYFSYDVKMKEKGDIPEGYSVSREKKERFSLILESASTNQTSMYLCASSDSNQPQHFGDGTRLSIL.

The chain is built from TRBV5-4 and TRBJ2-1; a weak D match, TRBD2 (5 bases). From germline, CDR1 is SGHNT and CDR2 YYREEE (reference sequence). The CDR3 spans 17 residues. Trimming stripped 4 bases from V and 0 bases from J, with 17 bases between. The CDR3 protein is CASSRWSSLSSYNEQFF. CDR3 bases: TGTGCCAGCAGCCGGTGGTCTAGCCTTAGCTCCTACAATGAGCAGTTCTTC.